The clone carrying this T cell receptor beta chain was observed a handful of times. The trim removed 4 bases at V and 6 bases at J, leaving 7 bases unmatched. The CDR3 extends over 15 amino acids. Per the germline V gene, CDR1 is KGHSH and CDR2 is LQKENI. This sample is part of a study of blood T cell repertoires in COVID-19. Only in-frame clones appear in the TCRdb table, and some are missing; sequencing was by immunoSEQ multiplex PCR. The data contain approximately 91,000 clones, under 85% of them seen just once; the ten biggest clones take up around 22%. The V and J genes are TRBV18 and TRBJ2-1, with 9 bases matching TRBD1. This clonotype was obtained from a man in his 70s with acute or convalescent COVID-19. The sequenced material came from peripheral blood. The CDR3 bases are TGTGCCAGCTCACTCGGACAGGGGTCCGGCAATGAGCAGTTCTTC. Protein product: CASSLGQGSGNEQFF.